Shown below are 17 T cell receptor beta chains from a single sample sequenced in a study of blood T cell repertoires in COVID-19. Generated by immunoSEQ multiplex PCR, the TCRdb table keeps only in-frame clones and is missing some. Of over 200,000 clones listed, 80% to 90% are singletons. Sequenced input: PBMCs or T cells enriched from blood (not recorded which). Receptors originate from a man aged 40-49 years who had recovered from COVID-19.

This clone was seen once. The chain has TRBV7-3 and TRBJ2-7; TRBD1 agrees at 12 bases. Losses at the gene ends were 5 bases for V and 6 bases for J; bases not matched to a gene: 11. Germline CDR1 is SGHTA and CDR2 is FQGTGA. This CDR3 comprises 16 residues. Written as DNA, the CDR3 is TGTGCCAGCAGCGTTCTTCCGGGACAGGGGGCGGGCGAGCAGTACTTC. As protein: CASSVLPGQGAGEQYF.

This chain joins TRBV10-1 and TRBJ1-1; 8 nucleotides agree with TRBD1. CDR3 length: 17 residues. Germline lookup yields CDR1 WNHNN and CDR2 SYGVQD (reference sequence). V shed 4 bases and J 4 bases; nucleotides not matched to a gene: 14. This chain's CDR3 is CASSGTNRDRIGTEAFF. CDR3 DNA: TGCGCCAGCAGTGGAACGAACCGGGACAGGATCGGCACTGAAGCTTTCTTT.

The rearrangement links TRBV19 to TRBJ1-5, with 10 positions matching TRBD1. This CDR3 has 16 residues. Germline loops: CDR1 LNHDA, CDR2 SQIVND (reference sequence). The V gene end was trimmed by 3 bases and the J gene end by 4 bases; junction bases not matched to a gene: 6. For the CDR3, the DNA is TGTGCCAGTAGTATTCGGGACAGGGGTAGGAATCAGCCCCAGCATTTT. Translation: CASSIRDRGRNQPQHF.

This chain connects TRBV5-1 to TRBJ2-7; D is possibly TRBD1 (5 bases). Germline V gene lookup returns CDR1 SGHRS and CDR2 YFSETQ. V dropped 4 bases and J dropped 0 bases, with 8 bases sitting between them. The CDR3 consists of 13 residues. The CDR3 region is CASSRRDSYEQYF. In nucleotides, the CDR3 is TGCGCCAGCAGCCGCAGGGACTCCTACGAGCAGTACTTC.

This chain connects TRBV3-1 (or the pseudogene TRBV3-2) to TRBJ1-1; the D is unclear. Trimming cost V 5 bases and J 6 bases, with 16 bases left between them. The CDR3 covers 14 residues. Germline V gene data show CDR1 as LGHDT and CDR2 as YNNKEL (reference sequence). In DNA, the CDR3 is TGTGCCAGCAGCTCCTTACCTGGTGTAGCTGAAGCTTTCTTT. It translates to CASSSLPGVAEAFF.

The rearrangement uses TRBV19 and TRBJ2-7; 7 positions agree with TRBD2. Germline assignment: CDR1 LNHDA and CDR2 SQIVND (reference sequence). The J segment lost 4 bases and the V segment lost 11 bases, leaving 11 bases of the junction unmatched. The CDR3 length is 13 residues. The CDR3 region is CACWTRFSYEQYF. DNA for the CDR3: TGTGCCTGTTGGACTAGATTTTCTTACGAGCAGTACTTC.

Here the CDR3 DNA reads TGTGCCAGTAGTATTCTCGGGGACTCGAGCTCCTACGAGCAGTACTTC. Translating it yields CASSILGDSSSYEQYF. This chain joins TRBV19 and TRBJ2-7, with a weak D call TRBD2 (6 bases). This CDR3 has 16 amino acids. The V gene's germline CDR1 is LNHDA and CDR2 SQIVND (reference sequence). Trimming took 3 bases from V and 0 from J, leaving 15 bases between them.

The CDR3 spells CASSLETQGSYEQYF. As DNA, the CDR3 is TGTGCCAGCAGCTTAGAAACACAGGGCTCCTACGAGCAGTACTTC. The chain recombines TRBV7-6 with TRBJ2-7; a weak D match, TRBD1 (6 bases). CDR1 SGHVS and CDR2 FNYEAQ come from the germline V gene. The CDR3 has 15 amino acids. V was clipped by 1 base and J by 0 bases, with 10 bases between them. Together with reference TRBV7-6 and TRBJ2-7, the CDR3 gives the full variable domain: GAGVSQSPRYKVTKRGQDVALRCDPISGHVSLYWYRQALGQGPEFLTYFNYEAQQDKSGLPNDRFSAERPEGSISTLTIQRTEQRDSAMYRCASSLETQGSYEQYFGPGTRLTVT.

The rearrangement uses TRBV7-2 and TRBJ2-5; 9 positions match TRBD2. Looked up from germline, CDR1 is SGHTA and CDR2 is FQGNSA. CDR3 size: 15 residues. Trimming at V came to 1 base and at J to 5 bases, leaving 5 bases not matched to a gene. CDR3 sequence: CASSLGGRALETQYF. CDR3 DNA: TGTGCCAGCAGCTTAGGCGGGAGGGCCTTGGAGACCCAGTACTTC.

The V call is TRBV24-1, the J call TRBJ2-1, with TRBD1 matching over 9 bases. Per germline, CDR1 KGHDR and CDR2 SFDVKD. The CDR3 extends over 17 amino acids. V was pared by 2 bases and J by 10 bases, with 14 bases of the junction left unmatched. The CDR3 nucleotides read TGTGCCACCAGTGATTATCCGCCGGGACAGGGATCCGGGGAGCAGTTCTTC. Protein: CATSDYPPGQGSGEQFF.

The chain couples TRBV28 to TRBJ2-3; TRBD1 is a possible D gene (6 bases). Trimming took 5 bases from V and 5 from J, leaving 8 bases between them. Per germline, CDR1 MDHEN and CDR2 SYDVKM. This CDR3 region has 12 residues. The CDR3 reads CASSTGRDTQYF. The DNA of the CDR3 is TGTGCCAGCAGTACAGGGAGAGATACGCAGTATTTT.

V and J are TRBV19 and TRBJ1-4; no definite D call. The CDR3 extends over 14 amino acids. The germline V and J ends were trimmed by 4 bases and 7 bases, with 13 bases remaining between them. CDR1 and CDR2 from the germline V gene are LNHDA and SQIVND (reference sequence). CDR3 DNA sequence: TGTGCCAGTAGTACCCCCCACGGTGCTGAAAAACTGTTTTTT. Translation: CASSTPHGAEKLFF. Full variable domain (remainder filled in from reference TRBV19 and TRBJ1-4): DGGITQSPKYLFRKEGQNVTLSCEQNLNHDAMYWYRQDPGQGLRLIYYSQIVNDFQKGDIAEGYSVSREKKESFPLTVTSAQKNPTAFYLCASSTPHGAEKLFFGSGTQLSVL.

The V and J genes are TRBV15 and TRBJ2-5; 11 nucleotides match TRBD2. The CDR3 runs 18 residues. Trimming removed 0 bases from V and 5 bases from J; junction bases left unmatched: 11. The V gene's germline CDR1 is LNHNV and CDR2 YYDKDF (reference sequence). CDR3 bases: TGTGCCACCAGCAGAGATTCGTTTGTACTAGCGGGGGTGGAGACCCAGTACTTC. Amino acids: CATSRDSFVLAGVETQYF.

This chain uses TRBV24-1 with TRBJ2-1, with D possibly being TRBD2 (5 bases). There are 19 residues in the CDR3. CDR1 and CDR2 from the germline V gene are KGHDR and SFDVKD. V lost 4 bases to trimming and J lost 0 bases, with 21 bases between them. The CDR3 region is CATSDRKPEFGGSYNEQFF. CDR3 sequence (DNA): TGTGCCACCAGTGACCGCAAACCTGAGTTCGGAGGCTCCTACAATGAGCAGTTCTTC.

V and J are TRBV10-3 and TRBJ1-5, with 8 bases that match TRBD1. V shed 6 bases, J shed 3 bases, and the junction held 1 base outside the gene matches. CDR1 and CDR2 (germline): ENHRY, SYGVKD. The CDR3 loop spans 13 amino acids. This CDR3 is CAIRDRDNQPQHF. CDR3 bases: TGTGCCATCAGGGACAGGGACAATCAGCCCCAGCATTTT.

This rearrangement joins TRBV5-8 to TRBJ2-7, with D unresolved. V was cut by 7 bases and J by 0 bases, with 8 bases left in between. Germline values: CDR1 SGHTS, CDR2 YDEGEE. CDR3 length: 12 amino acids. The DNA of the CDR3 is TGTGCCAGCGTCGAGTACTCCTACGAGCAGTACTTC. Protein product: CASVEYSYEQYF. Using reference TRBV5-8 and TRBJ2-7 for the parts outside the CDR3, the full variable domain is EAGVTQSPTHLIKTRGQQATLRCSPISGHTSVYWYQQALGLGLQFLLWYDEGEERNRGNFPPRFSGRQFPNYSSELNVNALELEDSALYLCASVEYSYEQYFGPGTRLTVT.

The V call is TRBV19, the J call TRBJ2-3; D perhaps matches TRBD2 (6 bases). The germline V and J ends were trimmed by 2 bases and 6 bases, with 12 bases remaining between them. The CDR3 is 14 residues long. The germline gives CDR1 LNHDA, CDR2 SQIVND (reference sequence). CDR3 region: CASSISTGVDTQYF. The CDR3 DNA follows: TGTGCCAGTAGTATATCTACGGGAGTGGATACGCAGTATTTT.